These 25 T cell receptor beta chains originate from one sample sequenced in a study of cytomegalovirus exposure and HLA in healthy donors. With 60 Vbeta and 13 Jbeta primers, the PCR was carried out. This table comes from immunoSEQ multiplex PCR, and its TCRdb copy is limited to in-frame clones, with some not included. Found here are fewer than 150,000 clones, roughly three quarters of them singletons; the top ten hold 4.5% to 6%. The sample was PBMCs. The receptors come from a woman aged 50 to 60 in good health and CMV-seronegative.

The V gene is TRBV2, the J gene TRBJ2-5; D is undetermined. The tail of the sequence fits TRBJ2-7 better, so the J call may be wrong. Germline CDR1 SNHLY, CDR2 FYNNEI. There are 12 residues in the CDR3. This CDR3 reads CASSEGTHEQYF. CDR3 coding DNA: TGTGCCAGCAGTGAAGGTACCCACGAGCAGTACTTC.

The chain links TRBV7-8 to TRBJ2-3, with TRBD2 matching over 14 bases. Trimming cost V 8 bases and J 5 bases; bases outside gene matches: 6. Per the germline V gene, CDR1 is SGHVS and CDR2 is FQNEAQ. The CDR3 runs to 15 residues. CDR3 coding DNA: TGTGCCAGCCGCCGACTAGCGGGGGGGATAGATACGCAGTATTTT. It encodes CASRRLAGGIDTQYF. Based on the CDR3 plus reference TRBV7-8 and TRBJ2-3, the full variable domain is GAGVSQSPRYKVAKRGQDVALRCDPISGHVSLFWYQQALGQGPEFLTYFQNEAQLDKSGLPSDRFFAERPEGSVSTLKIQRTQQEDSAVYLCASRRLAGGIDTQYFGPGTRLTVL.

CDR3 in DNA: TGTGCCAGCAGCTCGCAGGGACATCCGAGCACCGGGGAGCTGTTTTTT. This gives the protein CASSSQGHPSTGELFF. The chain employs TRBV7-6 and TRBJ2-2; weak D call: TRBD1 (6 bases). The CDR3 sequence is 16 residues long. Trimming took 4 bases from V and 4 from J, leaving 16 bases between them. CDR1 is SGHVS, CDR2 FNYEAQ, per germline.

The V gene is TRBV19, the J gene TRBJ2-1; D unclear. CDR1 is LNHDA, CDR2 SQIVND, per germline (reference sequence). The CDR3 has 16 residues. V shed 2 bases and J shed 12 bases, with 23 bases lying between them. The CDR3 nucleotides read TGTGCCAGTAGTATATTAGTTCAAGGAGTCTGGTCGTCGCAGTTCTTC. It encodes CASSILVQGVWSSQFF.

The chain links TRBV9 to TRBJ1-2; TRBD1 agrees at 11 bases. V was clipped by 4 bases and J by 8 bases; unmatched bases: 16. From germline, CDR1 is SGDLS and CDR2 YYNGEE. The CDR3 totals 17 residues. CDR3 nucleotide sequence: TGTGCCAGCAGCCCCCTCCACCCTGGACAGGGGGCTTTAGGCTACACCTTC. This sequence encodes CASSPLHPGQGALGYTF.

This clone was recorded a few times. V and J are TRBV7-6 and TRBJ1-5; possibly TRBD1 for D (5 bases). Deletions cut 4 bases from V and 4 bases from J, with 11 bases between. CDR1 is SGHVS and CDR2 is FNYEAQ in the germline V gene. The CDR3 is 14 residues long. The CDR3 sequence: CASSSPGVNQPQHF. In nucleotides, the CDR3 is TGTGCCAGCAGCTCCCCGGGGGTAAATCAGCCCCAGCATTTT.

This chain connects TRBV5-4 to TRBJ2-3; D gene ambiguous. Between the trimmed V and J ends, which lost 4 bases and 0 bases, there was a span of 15 bases. This CDR3 is 16 amino acids long. In germline, CDR1 is SGHNT, CDR2 YYREEE (reference sequence). The CDR3 loop reads CASSQTRHPSTDTQYF. Written as DNA, the CDR3 is TGTGCCAGCAGCCAGACGAGGCACCCGAGCACAGATACGCAGTATTTT.

The chain has TRBV28 and TRBJ2-5, with D maybe TRBD1 (5 bases). The V and J ends lost 4 bases and 2 bases respectively, with 14 bases between them. The CDR3 spans 15 residues. Germline V gene lookup returns CDR1 MDHEN and CDR2 SYDVKM. The CDR3 reads CASSSPRVDQETQYF. CDR3 nucleotide sequence: TGTGCCAGCAGTTCACCCAGGGTTGATCAAGAGACCCAGTACTTC.

This chain joins TRBV7-6 and TRBJ1-4, with unresolved D. Germline lookup yields CDR1 SGHVS and CDR2 FNYEAQ. The CDR3 contains 14 residues. V was shortened by 5 bases and J by 14 bases, with 21 bases between the two germline ends. The CDR3 bases are TGTGCCAGCAGCCCCACCCGGGGATCTGAAAGGCTGTTTTTT. Protein sequence: CASSPTRGSERLFF.

This clone showed up just a few times. The chain is built from TRBV7-3 and TRBJ2-2; D is ambiguous. Trimming removed 3 bases at V and 6 bases at J, with 5 bases between. The CDR3 length is 12 residues. Germline assignment: CDR1 SGHTA and CDR2 FQGTGA. The CDR3 reads CASSFLPGELFF. The CDR3 DNA follows: TGTGCCAGCAGCTTCCTCCCCGGGGAGCTGTTTTTT.

This clone appeared once. V usage is TRBV15 and J usage is TRBJ1-5, with TRBD1 matching over 9 bases. The junction had 2 bases not matched to a gene; V was cut back by 3 bases and J by 2 bases. Germline V lookup: CDR1 LNHNV, CDR2 YYDKDF (reference sequence). This CDR3 is built from 15 residues. The CDR3 region is CATSRDRGRNQPQHF. The CDR3 DNA is TGTGCCACCAGCAGGGACAGGGGACGCAATCAGCCCCAGCATTTT. Full variable domain (remainder filled in from reference TRBV15 and TRBJ1-5): DAMVIQNPRYQVTQFGKPVTLSCSQTLNHNVMYWYQQKSSQAPKLLFHYYDKDFNNEADTPDNFQSRRPNTSFCFLDIRSPGLGDTAMYLCATSRDRGRNQPQHFGDGTRLSIL.

The chain links TRBV4-2 to TRBJ2-3; 9 nucleotides line up with TRBD2. Trimming cost V 0 bases and J 5 bases; bases outside gene matches: 9. This CDR3 spans 17 amino acids. Germline assignment: CDR1 LGHNA and CDR2 YNFKEQ. As DNA, the CDR3 is TGTGCCAGCAGCCAAGATCCGGGCGGGGGGGGAGGAGATACGCAGTATTTT. It is translated as CASSQDPGGGGGDTQYF.

This sequence joins TRBV6-1 and TRBJ1-5; 12 bases are shared with TRBD1. J lost 5 bases, V lost 0 bases, and 2 bases had no gene match. Germline lookup yields CDR1 MNHNS and CDR2 SASEGT. The CDR3 totals 16 residues. The DNA of the CDR3 is TGTGCCAGCAGTGAAGCGGGACAGGGGGCCGATCAGCCCCAGCATTTT. This codes for CASSEAGQGADQPQHF.

This clone has a single count. The chain employs TRBV10-3 and TRBJ2-2, with D possibly being TRBD2 (7 bases). Germline CDR1 and CDR2: ENHRY and SYGVKD. The length of the CDR3 is 15 residues. V was pared by 2 bases and J by 4 bases, with 11 bases between. The CDR3 DNA reads TGTGCCATCAGTGAGACAGGGAGGGGCACCGGGGAGCTGTTTTTT. It codes for CAISETGRGTGELFF.

This rearrangement joins TRBV29-1 to TRBJ1-2, with a weak D call TRBD1 (5 bases). The V and J ends lost 6 bases and 5 bases respectively, with 16 bases between them. The germline gives CDR1 SQVTM, CDR2 ANQGSEA. There are 13 residues in the CDR3. CDR3 DNA sequence: TGCAGCGTGAGAGCAGGGCTAGGTTATGGCTACACCTTC. It yields the protein CSVRAGLGYGYTF.

This sequence joins TRBV25-1 and TRBJ1-6; 9 bases are shared with TRBD1. The trim removed 10 bases at V and 9 bases at J, leaving 7 bases unmatched. Germline V CDR1 and CDR2: MGHDK, SYGVNS. The CDR3 is 13 amino acids. The CDR3 spells CATRGQGISPLHF. CDR3 bases: TGTGCCACCAGAGGACAGGGGATTTCACCCCTCCACTTT.

The chain carries TRBV7-2 and TRBJ2-3; no reliable D call. Germline V CDR1 and CDR2: SGHTA, FQGNSA. Trimming pared 5 bases from V and 2 bases from J, leaving 5 bases between. This CDR3 contains 12 residues. CDR3 bases: TGTGCCAGCAGCCCCCACACAGATACGCAGTATTTT. It specifies CASSPHTDTQYF.

The rearrangement joins TRBV14 to TRBJ2-7, with a tentative D call TRBD2 (5 bases). Trimming left V 2 bases short and J 4 bases short, with 15 bases between. The CDR3 is 15 residues long. Germline-derived CDR1 and CDR2 are SGHDN and FVKESK. The DNA of the CDR3 is TGTGCCAGCAGCCAATTTGAGGGTTTGCCGTACGAGCAGTACTTC. Translating gives CASSQFEGLPYEQYF.

The V call is TRBV9, the J call TRBJ1-6, with D tentatively TRBD1 (6 bases). Germline CDR1 SGDLS, CDR2 YYNGEE. Trimming shortened V by 2 bases and J by 7 bases, and 13 bases separated the two germline ends. This CDR3 is built from 15 residues. The CDR3 DNA sequence: TGTGCCAGCAGCGTGGACAGTACCCCCAATTCACCCCTCCACTTT. As protein: CASSVDSTPNSPLHF.

The chain joins TRBV5-1 to TRBJ1-4; 7 bases agree with TRBD1. J lost 8 bases, V lost 6 bases, and 10 bases had no gene match. CDR1 is SGHRS, CDR2 YFSETQ, per germline. The CDR3 has 14 residues. For the CDR3, the DNA is TGCGCCAGCACCATGACAGGGTCGCGAGAAAAACTGTTTTTT. Translated: CASTMTGSREKLFF.

This CDR3 is CASRGTSGGEPGEQYF. The CDR3 nucleotides are TGTGCCAGCAGGGGGACTAGCGGGGGGGAGCCGGGTGAGCAGTACTTC. The rearrangement joins TRBV6-6 to TRBJ2-7; 16 nucleotides agree with TRBD2. Trimming cost V 6 bases and J 7 bases; bases outside gene matches: 9. The germline V gene has CDR1 MNHNY and CDR2 SVGAGI (reference sequence). This CDR3 comprises 16 residues.

J is TRBJ1-5 and V is TRBV7-2; D not certain. With 5 bases removed from V and 4 bases from J, the gap between germline ends came to 12 bases. Germline CDR1 and CDR2: SGHTA and FQGNSA. The CDR3 has 14 residues. CDR3 loop: CASSLTSVNQPQHF. CDR3 bases: TGTGCCAGCAGCCTCACCTCAGTGAATCAGCCCCAGCATTTT. Complete variable domain (other parts from reference TRBV7-2 and TRBJ1-5): GAGVSQSPSNKVTEKGKDVELRCDPISGHTALYWYRQSLGQGLEFLIYFQGNSAPDKSGLPSDRFSAERTGGSVSTLTIQRTQQEDSAVYLCASSLTSVNQPQHFGDGTRLSIL.

This chain joins TRBV28 and TRBJ2-7; D not resolved. The V gene lost 4 bases and the J gene lost 5 bases, with 12 bases spanning the gap. In germline, CDR1 is MDHEN, CDR2 SYDVKM. This CDR3 has 13 residues. The CDR3 coding sequence is TGTGCCAGCAGTTCCGTCCCGGTAAACGAGCAGTACTTC. Amino acid sequence: CASSSVPVNEQYF.

The J gene is TRBJ2-5, the V gene TRBV4-2; TRBD2 aligns across 15 bases. The J call may not be correct, given that the DNA end is closer to TRBJ2-7. There are 18 residues in the CDR3. Germline lookup yields CDR1 LGHNA and CDR2 YNFKEQ. In nucleotides, the CDR3 is TGTGCCAGCGACTCGGGACTAGCGGGGGGACCCCACTCCTACGAGCAGTACTTC. It translates to CASDSGLAGGPHSYEQYF.

This chain links TRBV6-1 with TRBJ1-2; the D is unclear. Germline values: CDR1 MNHNS, CDR2 SASEGT. The CDR3 has 11 amino acids. Trimming cost V 8 bases and J 8 bases, with 12 bases left between them. The chain's CDR3 is CASYSLQGYTF. DNA of the CDR3: TGTGCCAGCTACAGTCTTCAGGGCTACACCTTC.